The 25 T cell receptor beta chains in this list originate from one sample, sequenced in a study of T-cell memory formation after mild COVID-19. TCRdb analysed the 5' RACE reads with MiXCR anew, one entry per CDR3 protein. The table lists 50,000 to 70,000 distinct CDR3 sequences, 9.5% to 15% of them singletons, with roughly a quarter in the top ten. Sequenced: PBMCs or a T cell subset sorted from them (not recorded which). The receptor set was obtained from a man aged 18 to 30 who had mild COVID-19 (a few samples of this study predate the infection). Cell type and time point are not known.

This clonotype was detected a few times. J is TRBJ1-2 and V is TRBV29-1; 7 bases fit TRBD1. Trimming cost V 7 bases and J 1 base; bases outside gene matches: 6. Per germline, CDR1 SQVTM and CDR2 ANQGSEA. This CDR3 has 13 amino acids. The chain's CDR3 is CSAQGGLNYGYTF. The CDR3 DNA is TGCAGCGCTCAGGGGGGACTTAACTATGGCTACACCTTC.

This clonotype was observed many times. This chain joins TRBV5-1 and TRBJ1-2; a weak D match, TRBD1 (6 bases). Germline V gene data show CDR1 as SGHRS and CDR2 as YFSETQ. The CDR3 is made up of 13 amino acids. Trimming removed 5 bases at V and 8 bases at J, with 16 bases between. This CDR3 reads CASRRDMQGGYTF. CDR3 nucleotide sequence: TGCGCCAGCAGACGGGACATGCAAGGAGGCTACACCTTC.

V usage is TRBV7-8 and J usage is TRBJ1-1; 11 nucleotides match TRBD1. This CDR3 is built from 16 residues. Germline V gene sequence: CDR1 SGHVS, CDR2 FQNEAQ. The junction had 5 bases not matched to a gene; V was cut back by 0 bases and J by 5 bases. The CDR3 protein is CASSLALGQGGTEAFF. CDR3 nucleotide sequence: TGTGCCAGCAGCTTAGCGCTGGGACAGGGGGGGACTGAAGCTTTCTTT.

This chain links TRBV20-1 with TRBJ1-2; D call uncertain. Germline values: CDR1 DFQATT, CDR2 SNEGSKA (reference sequence). This CDR3 region has 13 residues. Trimming shortened V by 6 bases and J by 7 bases, and 18 bases separated the two germline ends. CDR3 nucleotide sequence: TGCAGTGCCCCGCCCTCGGCCGGACGTGGCTACACCTTC. Its translation is CSAPPSAGRGYTF.

This clonotype has a handful of counts. The J gene is TRBJ2-3, the V gene TRBV4-1; TRBD2 matches at 7 bases. The germline gives CDR1 MGHRA, CDR2 YSYEKL. This CDR3 region has 15 residues. With V trimmed by 5 bases and J by 2 bases, 7 bases remained unmatched. CDR3 amino acids: CASSSAGMNTDTQYF. The CDR3 DNA reads as TGCGCCAGCAGCTCAGCGGGAATGAACACAGATACGCAGTATTTT.

The rearrangement joins TRBV2 to TRBJ2-5, with 12 bases matching TRBD1. In germline, CDR1 is SNHLY, CDR2 FYNNEI. The CDR3 loop spans 15 amino acids. With 6 bases clipped from V and 5 bases from J, the junction kept 7 bases outside the gene matches. The CDR3 nucleotides are TGTGCCAGCAGAACCGGGACAGGGGGCGTGGAGACCCAGTACTTC. This encodes CASRTGTGGVETQYF.

This clonotype was detected a few times. This rearrangement joins TRBV30 to TRBJ1-2, with 7 bases lining up with TRBD1. Germline V gene data show CDR1 as GTSNPN and CDR2 as SVGIG (reference sequence). The length of the CDR3 is 15 residues. Losses at the gene ends were 0 bases for V and 4 bases for J; bases not matched to a gene: 8. Here the CDR3 DNA reads TGTGCCTGGAGTGTAGGAAGGGGGCGCGGCTATGGCTACACCTTC. This codes for CAWSVGRGRGYGYTF.

The chain combines TRBV28 with TRBJ2-7, with D tentatively TRBD1 (6 bases). The CDR3 consists of 13 residues. V was trimmed by 3 bases and J by 4 bases, leaving 10 bases between them. Germline values: CDR1 MDHEN, CDR2 SYDVKM. The CDR3 DNA is TGTGCCAGCAGTTTTGGGGACACTTACGAGCAGTACGTC. Translating gives CASSFGDTYEQYV.

This clonotype was observed at least ten times. CDR3 protein: CASSYAGQGGIQYF. CDR3 nucleotides: TGTGCCAGCAGTTATGCGGGACAGGGAGGCATTCAGTACTTC. The rearrangement links TRBV6-5 to TRBJ2-4; 9 nucleotides line up with TRBD1. CDR3 length: 14 residues. CDR1 is MNHEY and CDR2 is SVGAGI in the germline V gene. Trimming at V came to 3 bases and at J to 9 bases, leaving 6 bases not matched to a gene.

The gene calls are TRBV12-3 or TRBV12-4 and TRBJ2-5, with D maybe TRBD2 (6 bases). Trimming stripped 5 bases from V and 5 bases from J, with 15 bases between. The CDR3 spans 14 residues. The DNA for the CDR3 is TGTGCCAGCAGTCCCGCCGGAGGGACTGAGACCCAGTACTTC. Translating gives CASSPAGGTETQYF.

Only a few counts were recorded for this clonotype. The V gene is TRBV29-1, the J gene TRBJ1-2; D unresolved. CDR1 is SQVTM and CDR2 is ANQGSEA in the germline V gene. The CDR3 extends over 13 amino acids. The CDR3 bases are TGCAGTGCTTTTATCCCTCTTACTTATGGCTACACCTTC. This translates into CSAFIPLTYGYTF.

V usage is TRBV5-6 and J usage is TRBJ2-7; D is possibly TRBD1 or TRBD2 (5 bases each). This CDR3 has 15 amino acids. CDR1 and CDR2 from the germline V gene are SGHDT and YYEEEE. Trimming took off 4 bases at V and 7 bases at J, with 21 bases between the two ends. The CDR3 nucleotides are TGTGCCAGCAGCCCCTGGGACGGAGCCCCTAAAGAGCAGTACGTC. This encodes CASSPWDGAPKEQYV.

In this sample, this clonotype turned up many times. The chain links TRBV19 to TRBJ2-1; possibly TRBD1 for D (5 bases). Germline CDR1 and CDR2: LNHDA and SQIVND (reference sequence). Between the trimmed V and J ends, which lost 4 bases and 15 bases, there was a span of 16 bases. The CDR3 is 12 residues long. The CDR3 sequence: CASSNPLGAPFF. The CDR3 nucleotides are TGTGCCAGTAGTAATCCTCTAGGGGCTCCGTTCTTC.

This clonotype was observed a handful of times. The chain is built from TRBV10-3 and TRBJ2-7, with D hard to call. Trimming cost V 4 bases and J 3 bases, with 7 bases left between them. In germline, CDR1 is ENHRY, CDR2 SYGVKD. This CDR3 is 12 amino acids long. DNA for the CDR3: TGTGCCATCAGTGGGTCAAGCTACGAGCAGTACTTC. This gives the protein CAISGSSYEQYF.

This chain joins TRBV28 and TRBJ1-2; TRBD1 aligns across 9 bases. This CDR3 spans 13 amino acids. CDR1 and CDR2 (germline): MDHEN, SYDVKM. V was clipped by 5 bases and J by 7 bases; unmatched bases: 5. The CDR3 bases are TGTGCCAGCAGTACACAGGGGGCTCGTGGCTACACCTTC. Protein sequence: CASSTQGARGYTF.

The J gene is TRBJ2-7, the V gene TRBV5-1; D is tentatively TRBD1 or TRBD2 (5 bases each). Germline CDR1 SGHRS, CDR2 YFSETQ. Between the trimmed V and J ends, which lost 0 bases and 1 base, there was a span of 14 bases. The CDR3 has 16 residues. The chain's CDR3 is CASSLEGPTVSYEQYF. CDR3 sequence (DNA): TGCGCCAGCAGCTTGGAGGGACCGACCGTGTCCTACGAGCAGTACTTC.

The chain is built from TRBV9 and TRBJ2-2; D is tentatively TRBD1 or TRBD2 (6 bases each). The germline CDR1 and CDR2 sequences are SGDLS and YYNGEE. Trimming took 4 bases from V and 5 from J, leaving 15 bases between them. The CDR3 is 15 amino acids. The CDR3 loop reads CASSYVGAGTGELFF. CDR3 DNA: TGTGCCAGCAGCTATGTGGGGGCGGGGACCGGGGAGCTGTTTTTT.

This clonotype was observed a few times. The chain links TRBV6-2 or TRBV6-3 to TRBJ2-2; 9 nucleotides line up with TRBD2. Trimming at V came to 2 bases and at J to 6 bases, leaving 10 bases not matched to a gene. Germline V gene sequence: CDR1 MNHEY, CDR2 SVGEGT. The CDR3 runs 17 residues. CDR3 in DNA: TGTGCCAGCAGTTACATCTGGGTAGCGGGGGCAGCCGGGGAGCTGTTTTTT. It encodes CASSYIWVAGAAGELFF.

This clonotype appeared a few times. J is TRBJ2-3 and V is TRBV24-1, with D perhaps assigned TRBD1 or TRBD2 (5 bases each). CDR1 and CDR2 (germline): KGHDR, SFDVKD. The ends were cut back, 1 base at V and 4 bases at J, with 11 bases in the middle. This CDR3 has 15 amino acids. In DNA form, the CDR3 reads TGTGCCACCAGTGATTTCTCGGGGCCATCAGATACGCAGTATTTT. Protein sequence: CATSDFSGPSDTQYF.

The sample holds many counts of this clonotype. This chain uses TRBV5-1 with TRBJ2-5; D call uncertain. This CDR3 contains 13 residues. Germline-derived CDR1 and CDR2 are SGHRS and YFSETQ. Between the trimmed V and J ends, which lost 0 bases and 5 bases, there was a span of 8 bases. CDR3 sequence: CASSLEGSETQYF. The DNA of the CDR3 is TGCGCCAGCAGCTTGGAGGGCAGCGAGACCCAGTACTTC.

A few counts support this clonotype. This chain links TRBV7-2 with TRBJ2-5; TRBD2 might be the D (6 bases). Germline loops: CDR1 SGHTA, CDR2 FQGNSA. Trimming took 6 bases from V and 5 from J, leaving 13 bases between them. This CDR3 is 13 amino acids long. The CDR3 region has the DNA TGTGCCAGCAGGGCGGGAAATTGGGAGACCCAGTACTTC. Translated, it gives CASRAGNWETQYF.

This clonotype was recorded at least ten times. The chain links TRBV7-9 to TRBJ2-1; maybe TRBD1 (6 bases). CDR1 is SEHNR and CDR2 is FQNEAQ in the germline V gene (reference sequence). Trimming cost V 5 bases and J 4 bases, with 12 bases left between them. The CDR3 length is 14 residues. CDR3 bases: TGTGCCAGCAGCGTAGGGACACTATACAATGAGCAGTTCTTC. It codes for CASSVGTLYNEQFF. The whole variable domain, remainder taken from reference TRBV7-9 and TRBJ2-1, is DTGVSQNPRHKITKRGQNVTFRCDPISEHNRLYWYRQTLGQGPEFLTYFQNEAQLEKSRLLSDRFSAERPKGSFSTLEIQRTEQGDSAMYLCASSVGTLYNEQFFGPGTRLTVL.

The chain combines TRBV5-6 with TRBJ2-1; D unresolved. There are 12 residues in the CDR3. The V end lost 0 bases, the J end lost 8 bases, and 6 bases lay between the germline ends. Germline CDR1 reads SGHDT; CDR2 reads YYEEEE. CDR3: CASSLGVHEQFF. The CDR3 coding sequence is TGTGCCAGCAGCTTGGGGGTCCATGAGCAGTTCTTC. Full variable domain (missing parts from reference TRBV5-6 and TRBJ2-1): DAGVTQSPTHLIKTRGQQVTLRCSPKSGHDTVSWYQQALGQGPQFIFQYYEEEERQRGNFPDRFSGHQFPNYSSELNVNALLLGDSALYLCASSLGVHEQFFGPGTRLTVL.

There are many counts of this clonotype. The chain joins TRBV4-2 to TRBJ2-3; 11 nucleotides align to TRBD1. The germline gives CDR1 LGHNA, CDR2 YNFKEQ. The CDR3 covers 17 residues. Unmatched junction bases numbered 11, after V lost 4 bases and J lost 5 bases. CDR3 region: CASSPIQDRGLKDTQYF. CDR3 nucleotide sequence: TGTGCCAGCAGCCCTATACAGGACAGGGGGCTGAAAGATACGCAGTATTTT.

This clonotype has a single count. V gene TRBV4-1 combines with J gene TRBJ1-5; D ambiguous. V was clipped by 0 bases and J by 7 bases, with 13 bases between them. This CDR3 region has 15 residues. Germline V gives CDR1 MGHRA, CDR2 YSYEKL. The CDR3 loop reads CASSQDRGSDQPQHF. The CDR3 DNA is TGCGCCAGCAGCCAAGATCGAGGGTCGGACCAGCCCCAGCATTTT.